The sequence of this T cell receptor beta chain was determined in a study of cytomegalovirus exposure and HLA in healthy donors. On this clone: Antigen unknown.

The primer mix had 60 Vbeta and 13 Jbeta primers. Only in-frame clones appear in the TCRdb table, and some are missing; sequencing was by immunoSEQ multiplex PCR. The repertoire holds some 140,000 clones, with 80% as singletons. Study conclusions and caveats: The presence/absence work took it that sequencing depth was about the same across donors. A later analysis found TCR association rates differed by HLA locus, highest for DRB1 and lowest for HLA-C. There were over 150 TCR beta chains listed as cytomegalovirus-associated.

The CDR3 is 16 amino acids. The germline V gene has CDR1 MNHEY and CDR2 SVGAGI. V lost 6 bases and J 1 base, leaving 18 bases between the germline ends. The sequenced material came from PBMCs. This clonotype was obtained from a woman aged 40-49 years in good health and CMV-seropositive. The rearrangement uses TRBV6-5 and TRBJ1-1, with a weak D call TRBD1 (6 bases). CDR3 DNA: TGTGCCAGCAGATACGGGGGGGGGACAAGGAACACTGAAGCTTTCTTT. It translates to CASRYGGGTRNTEAFF.